The T cell receptor (beta chain) under discussion was sequenced for a study of shared clonotypes between healthy human individuals. Study overall: CD4 naive and memory got three plates each, CD8 naive two, CD8 memory one.

Memory CD4+ cells were the fraction left after CD45RA+ naive selection. Whole-study results and caveats: Tissue TCR repertoires likely differ from these blood-only repertoires.

Several immunoSEQ plates held equal portions of the genomic DNA taken from each subset. TCRdb's table, derived via immunoSEQ multiplex PCR, lists solely in-frame clones and lacks some. The sample lists about 2.4 million clones; over 85% were seen once. This clone has a single count. Its matching antigen is unknown. The CDR3 length is 14 residues. The ends lost 6 bases at V and 5 bases at J; junction bases unmatched: 7. Per germline, CDR1 MNHEY and CDR2 SMNVEV (reference sequence). This receptor was obtained from a man between 18 and 29 years old in good health. The sequencing sample was made of naive CD4+ T cells sorted from blood. Subset reported: CD45RA+ positively selected. The gene calls are TRBV27 and TRBJ2-5, with TRBD1 identical over 9 bases. In nucleotides, the CDR3 is TGTGCCAGCAGCAAACAGGGGGCCTTTGAGACCCAGTACTTC. It is translated as CASSKQGAFETQYF.